This T cell receptor (beta chain) stems from a study of blood T cell repertoires in COVID-19. On the study more broadly: Nucleic acid was either cDNA or gDNA, and it came from T cells, B-cell-depleted T cells, or PBMCs.

This table comes from immunoSEQ multiplex PCR, and its TCRdb copy is limited to in-frame clones, with some not included. The sample carries about 21,000 clones, roughly 89% recorded once. The CDR3 is made up of 15 amino acids. CDR1 is SGHVS and CDR2 is FNYEAQ in the germline V gene. Trimming at V came to 1 base and at J to 6 bases, leaving 3 bases not matched to a gene. This chain joins TRBV7-6 and TRBJ2-3; 11 nucleotides align to TRBD2. Sequenced material: peripheral blood. The receptor was isolated from a man in his 70s with active COVID-19. The CDR3, as DNA: TGTGCCAGCAGCTTAGAAGTAGCGGGGGGGGATACGCAGTATTTT. Translation: CASSLEVAGGDTQYF. Complete variable domain (other parts from reference TRBV7-6 and TRBJ2-3): GAGVSQSPRYKVTKRGQDVALRCDPISGHVSLYWYRQALGQGPEFLTYFNYEAQQDKSGLPNDRFSAERPEGSISTLTIQRTEQRDSAMYRCASSLEVAGGDTQYFGPGTRLTVL.